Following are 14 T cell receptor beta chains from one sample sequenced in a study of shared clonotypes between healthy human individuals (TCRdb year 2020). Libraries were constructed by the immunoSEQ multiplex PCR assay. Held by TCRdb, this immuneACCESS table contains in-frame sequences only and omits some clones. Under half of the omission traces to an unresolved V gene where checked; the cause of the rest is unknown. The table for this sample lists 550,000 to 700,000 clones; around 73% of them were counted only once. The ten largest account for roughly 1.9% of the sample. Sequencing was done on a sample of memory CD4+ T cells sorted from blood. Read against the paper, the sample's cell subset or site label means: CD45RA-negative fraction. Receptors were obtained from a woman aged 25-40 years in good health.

For the CDR3, the DNA is TGTGCCAGCGGTCTGGGTGAGACCCAGTACTTC. This codes for CASGLGETQYF. This chain links TRBV2 with TRBJ2-5; D unclear. V lost 8 bases to trimming and J lost 5 bases, with 9 bases between them. CDR1 and CDR2 (germline): SNHLY, FYNNEI. This CDR3 contains 11 residues.

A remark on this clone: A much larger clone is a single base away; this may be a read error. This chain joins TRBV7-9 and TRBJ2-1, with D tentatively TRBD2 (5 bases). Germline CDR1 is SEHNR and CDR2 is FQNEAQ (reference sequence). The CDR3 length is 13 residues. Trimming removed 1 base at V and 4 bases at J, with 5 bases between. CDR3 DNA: TGTGCCAGCAGCTTAGGGACTTACAATGAGCAGTTCTTC. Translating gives CASSLGTYNEQFF.

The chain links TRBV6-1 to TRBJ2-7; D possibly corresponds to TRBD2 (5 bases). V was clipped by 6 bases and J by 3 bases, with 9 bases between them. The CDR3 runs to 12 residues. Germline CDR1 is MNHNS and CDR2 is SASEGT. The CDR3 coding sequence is TGTGCCAGCAGGTCGGGGAACTACGAGCAGTACTTC. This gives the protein CASRSGNYEQYF.

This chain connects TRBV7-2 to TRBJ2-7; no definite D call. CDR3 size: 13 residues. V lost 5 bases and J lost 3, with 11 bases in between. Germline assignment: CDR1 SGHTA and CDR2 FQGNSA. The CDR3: CASSPGGFYEQYF. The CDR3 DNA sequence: TGTGCCAGCAGCCCGGGCGGATTCTACGAGCAGTACTTC.

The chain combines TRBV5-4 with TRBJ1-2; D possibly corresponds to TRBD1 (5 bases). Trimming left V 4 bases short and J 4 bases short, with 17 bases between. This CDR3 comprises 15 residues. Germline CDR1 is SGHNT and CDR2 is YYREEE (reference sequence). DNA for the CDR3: TGTGCCAGCAGCAATGGTCAGCCAGGGATCTATGGCTACACCTTC. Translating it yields CASSNGQPGIYGYTF.

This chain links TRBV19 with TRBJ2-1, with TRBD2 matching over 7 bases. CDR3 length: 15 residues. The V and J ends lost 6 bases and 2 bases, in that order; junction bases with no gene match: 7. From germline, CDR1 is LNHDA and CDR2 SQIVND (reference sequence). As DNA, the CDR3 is TGTGCCAGTAGGGGGCTAGCGGAAACCTACAATGAGCAGTTCTTC. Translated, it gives CASRGLAETYNEQFF.

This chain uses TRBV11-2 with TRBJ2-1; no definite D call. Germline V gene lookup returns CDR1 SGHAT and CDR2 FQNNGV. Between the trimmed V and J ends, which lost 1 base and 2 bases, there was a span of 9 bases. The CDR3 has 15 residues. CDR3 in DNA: TGTGCCAGCAGCTTAGTGTTCACTACCTACAATGAGCAGTTCTTC. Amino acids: CASSLVFTTYNEQFF.

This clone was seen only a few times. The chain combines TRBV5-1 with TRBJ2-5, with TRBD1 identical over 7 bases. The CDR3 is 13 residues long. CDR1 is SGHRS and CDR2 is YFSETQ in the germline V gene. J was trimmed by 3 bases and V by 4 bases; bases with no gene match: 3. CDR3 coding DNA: TGCGCCAGCAGCATGGACAGGAAAGAGACCCAGTACTTC. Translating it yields CASSMDRKETQYF.

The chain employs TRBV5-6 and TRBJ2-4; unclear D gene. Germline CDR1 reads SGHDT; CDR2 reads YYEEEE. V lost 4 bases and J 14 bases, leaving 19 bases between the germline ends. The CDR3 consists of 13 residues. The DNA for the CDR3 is TGTGCCAGCAGCCCCGGACCCAGAGAGGCGGAGTACTTC. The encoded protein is CASSPGPREAEYF.

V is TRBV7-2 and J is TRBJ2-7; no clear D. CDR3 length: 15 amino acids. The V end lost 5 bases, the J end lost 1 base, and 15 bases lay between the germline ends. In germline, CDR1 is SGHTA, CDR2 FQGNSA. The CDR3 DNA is TGTGCCAGCAGCCAGCGCTGGGCGCCGTCCTACGAGCAGTACTTC. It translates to CASSQRWAPSYEQYF. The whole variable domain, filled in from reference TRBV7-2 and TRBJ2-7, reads GAGVSQSPSNKVTEKGKDVELRCDPISGHTALYWYRQSLGQGLEFLIYFQGNSAPDKSGLPSDRFSAERTGGSVSTLTIQRTQQEDSAVYLCASSQRWAPSYEQYFGPGTRLTVT.

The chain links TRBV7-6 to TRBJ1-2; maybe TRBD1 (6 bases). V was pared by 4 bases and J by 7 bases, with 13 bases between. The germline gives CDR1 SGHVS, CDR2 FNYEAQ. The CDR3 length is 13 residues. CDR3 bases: TGTGCCAGCAGCTCCCAACAGGGTTCTGGCTACACCTTC. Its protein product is CASSSQQGSGYTF.

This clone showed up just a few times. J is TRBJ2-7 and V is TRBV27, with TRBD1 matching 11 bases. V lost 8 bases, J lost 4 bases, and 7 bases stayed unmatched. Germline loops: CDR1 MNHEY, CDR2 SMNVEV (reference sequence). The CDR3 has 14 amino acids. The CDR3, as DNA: TGTGCCAGCTCCCGGACAGGGGGCAGGTACGAGCAGTACTTC. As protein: CASSRTGGRYEQYF.

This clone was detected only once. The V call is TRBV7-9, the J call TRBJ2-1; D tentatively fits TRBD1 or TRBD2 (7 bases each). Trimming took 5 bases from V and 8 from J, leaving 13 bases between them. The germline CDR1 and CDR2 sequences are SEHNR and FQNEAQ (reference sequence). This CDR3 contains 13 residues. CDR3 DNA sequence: TGTGCCAGCAGCCCCCAGGGGGGGTATGAGCAGTTCTTC. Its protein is CASSPQGGYEQFF.

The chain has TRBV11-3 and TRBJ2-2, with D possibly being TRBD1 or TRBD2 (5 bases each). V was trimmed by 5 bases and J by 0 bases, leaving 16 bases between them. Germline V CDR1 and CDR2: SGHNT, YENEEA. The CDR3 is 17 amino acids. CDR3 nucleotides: TGTGCCAGCAGCCCAGGGACGGTCAGTACGAACACCGGGGAGCTGTTTTTT. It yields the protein CASSPGTVSTNTGELFF.